The rows below give T cell receptor beta chains drawn from one sample of a study of CD4 T cells in relation to SARS-CoV-2 and coronaviruses. Some clones are missing from TCRdb's copy, which holds only in-frame ones; the method was immunoSEQ multiplex PCR. The table records about 36,000 clones, about three quarters of them present only once. These receptors lack a known antigen. Material: memory CD4+ T cells from PBMCs, cultured in vitro. These receptors came from an adult with COVID-19. Each CDR3 is given with its conserved first and last residue. The D gene is left open where the match is weak. Part of the rows lack a size; the others show once, few, many or a class for expanded clones.

>-|few|TRBV4-2|TRBJ2-2
CASSQTNGELFF
TGTGCCAGCAGCCAAACCAACGGGGAGCTGTTTTTT
>TRBD2|-|TRBV7-8|TRBJ2-2
CASSLAGGPGGGELFF
TGTGCCAGCAGCCTAGCGGGAGGGCCGGGGGGCGGGGAGCTGTTTTTT
>-|-|TRBV7-9|TRBJ2-3
CASGLPGQVLNTQYF
TGTGCCAGCGGGTTACCCGGTCAGGTCCTAAATACGCAGTATTTT
>TRBD1|once|TRBV4-1|TRBJ2-7
CASSQAVTGTGAYEQYF
TGCGCCAGCAGCCAAGCCGTAACCGGGACAGGAGCCTACGAGCAGTACTTC
>-|-|TRBV29-1|TRBJ1-2
CSVAGGNFGYTF
TGCAGCGTTGCTGGAGGGAATTTTGGCTACACCTTC
>-|-|TRBV2|TRBJ2-7
CASRPAYEQYF
TGTGCCAGCAGGCCAGCCTACGAGCAGTACTTC
>-|-|TRBV4-1|TRBJ2-1
CASSHDEAYNEQFF
TGCGCCAGCAGCCACGACGAAGCCTACAATGAGCAGTTCTTC
>-|-|TRBV2|TRBJ2-7
CATRPGGTLSYEQYF
TGTGCCACCCGGCCCGGCGGAACCCTCTCCTACGAGCAGTACTTC
>-|once|TRBV15|TRBJ2-3
CATSRGMQGTDTQYF
TGTGCCACCAGCAGAGGAATGCAGGGCACAGATACGCAGTATTTT
>-|once|TRBV7-2|TRBJ1-4
CASSLSRNNEKLFF
TGTGCCAGCAGCTTAAGCCGGAACAATGAAAAACTGTTTTTT
>-|-|TRBV12-5|TRBJ1-4
CASGKPGTDNEKLFF
TGTGCTAGTGGGAAACCCGGGACGGATAATGAAAAACTGTTTTTT
>-|-|TRBV3-1/TRBV3-2|TRBJ2-3
CASSQDRQGQPSTDTQYF
TGTGCCAGCAGCCAAGATCGGCAGGGCCAACCTTCCACAGATACGCAGTATTTT
>TRBD1|-|TRBV5-1|TRBJ1-5
CASSSDGQGNQPQHF
TGCGCCAGCAGCTCCGACGGACAGGGGAATCAGCCCCAGCATTTT
>-|-|TRBV10-3|TRBJ1-4
CAARQLLSEKLFF
TGTGCCGCCCGACAGTTACTTAGCGAAAAACTGTTTTTT
>-|-|TRBV5-5|TRBJ1-1
CASLWGWDTEAFF
TGTGCCAGCTTATGGGGCTGGGACACTGAAGCTTTCTTT
>-|-|TRBV2|TRBJ1-5
CASSATGTRPSGSPQHF
TGTGCCAGCAGTGCCACCGGGACAAGACCTTCAGGGAGCCCCCAGCATTTT
>TRBD2|few|TRBV2|TRBJ2-2
CASKQGLANTGELFF
TGTGCCAGCAAACAGGGACTAGCCAACACCGGGGAGCTGTTTTTT
>-|-|TRBV19|TRBJ2-3
CASSPLTSMGTETQYF
TGTGCCAGTAGCCCTCTGACTTCCATGGGAACTGAGACGCAGTATTTT
>TRBD1|-|TRBV19|TRBJ2-7
CASKPGQGAYEQYF
TGTGCCAGTAAGCCCGGACAGGGGGCTTACGAGCAGTACTTC
>-|-|TRBV30|TRBJ1-4
CAWSVNEKLFF
TGTGCCTGGAGTGTCAATGAAAAACTGTTTTTT
>TRBD2|-|TRBV11-1|TRBJ2-1
CASSFGGSGRDNEQFF
TGTGCCAGCAGCTTCGGAGGTAGCGGGAGGGATAATGAGCAGTTCTTC
>TRBD2|-|TRBV7-8|TRBJ2-1
CASSSVAGGPGGEQFF
TGTGCCAGCAGCTCAGTAGCGGGAGGGCCGGGAGGTGAGCAGTTCTTC
>-|few|TRBV11-2|TRBJ1-2
CASSLGPNYGYTF
TGTGCCAGCAGCTTGGGGCCTAACTATGGCTACACCTTC
>-|once|TRBV2|TRBJ2-5
CASSELRTQETQYF
TGTGCCAGCAGTGAATTACGTACCCAAGAGACCCAGTACTTC
>TRBD2|-|TRBV2|TRBJ2-2
CASSDKREGRFSSGELFF
TGTGCCAGCAGTGACAAGCGGGAGGGCCGTTTTTCATCCGGGGAGCTGTTTTTT
>-|-|TRBV3-1/TRBV3-2|TRBJ2-3
CASSQADTQYF
TGTGCCAGCAGCCAAGCAGATACGCAGTATTTT
>-|-|TRBV9|TRBJ2-7
CASSVDQDYEQYF
TGTGCCAGCAGCGTAGACCAGGACTACGAGCAGTACTTC
>TRBD2|few|TRBV5-1|TRBJ2-2
CASSLLTSGTGELFF
TGCGCCAGCAGCTTGTTAACTAGCGGCACCGGGGAGCTGTTTTTT
>-|-|TRBV19|TRBJ1-2
CASSIGARAWGYTF
TGTGCCAGTAGTATAGGGGCCAGGGCTTGGGGCTACACCTTC
>-|-|TRBV11-2|TRBJ2-3
CASSLWGTDTQYF
TGTGCCAGCAGCTTATGGGGGACAGATACGCAGTATTTT